This TCR beta chain came from a study of blood T cell repertoires in COVID-19. Across the study: T cells, B-cell-depleted T cells, or PBMCs supplied cDNA or gDNA.

There are a few counts of this clone. TCRdb's table, derived via immunoSEQ multiplex PCR, lists solely in-frame clones and lacks some. The repertoire holds under 110,000 clones, with around 80% as singletons. The CDR3 runs 14 residues. Germline V gene sequence: CDR1 SGHTA, CDR2 FQGNSA. Trimming shortened V by 4 bases and J by 4 bases, and 10 bases separated the two germline ends. The chain couples TRBV7-2 to TRBJ2-2; possible D gene TRBD1, 6 bases. The sequenced sample consisted of peripheral blood. This sequence originates from a woman in her fifties or sixties with acute or convalescent COVID-19. This CDR3 reads CASSSLQGTGELFF. DNA for the CDR3: TGTGCCAGCAGCTCACTACAGGGCACCGGGGAGCTGTTTTTT. Looking up the rest from reference TRBV7-2 and TRBJ2-2 gives the full variable domain: GAGVSQSPSNKVTEKGKDVELRCDPISGHTALYWYRQSLGQGLEFLIYFQGNSAPDKSGLPSDRFSAERTGGSVSTLTIQRTQQEDSAVYLCASSSLQGTGELFFGEGSRLTVL.